Following are 17 T cell receptor beta chains from one sample sequenced in a study of T-cell reconstitution after alpha-beta-depleted transplantation in children (dated by TCRdb to 2016 to 2017). Read against the paper, the sample's treatment or condition label means: allogeneic hematopoietic cell transplantation with graft depleted of TCRalphabeta T cells and CD19 B cells. Library generation was performed with PCR. For sequencing, an Illumina HiSeq 2500 was employed. To normalize quantification of the TCRbeta repertoire, the TCR libraries were built with molecular barcoding that relied on unique molecular identifiers. The raw public data were reprocessed by TCRdb itself: fastp quality trimming at Q25, MiXCR clonotype calling, in-frame beta chains only. A single entry per CDR3 protein holds the most common genes and DNA from its merged rows. This sample has some 310,000 distinct CDR3 sequences in its table, and around 25% of those were observed once. The ten largest account for roughly 9.7% of the sample.

Sequencing was performed on PBMCs, mostly from graft donor cells, taken 180 days after TCRalphabeta/CD19-depleted stem cell transplant. These receptor sequences come from a male patient between 5 and 17 years old who had a stem cell transplant for acute lymphoblastic leukemia, so the T cells may come from the graft donor.

In its sample, this clonotype was seen a few times. V gene TRBV5-1 combines with J gene TRBJ2-1; D may be TRBD1 (6 bases). Between the trimmed V and J ends, which lost 2 bases and 7 bases, there was a span of 10 bases. Germline V lookup: CDR1 SGHRS, CDR2 YFSETQ. CDR3 size: 13 residues. The CDR3: CASSFQGRNEQFF. The CDR3 DNA follows: TGCGCCAGCAGCTTCCAGGGGCGGAATGAGCAGTTCTTC.

This clonotype was found a few times. The chain carries TRBV29-1 and TRBJ2-1; TRBD2 aligns across 8 bases. The CDR3 runs to 13 residues. The germline V gene encodes CDR1 SQVTM and CDR2 ANQGSEA. V shed 1 base, J shed 7 bases, and the junction held 3 bases outside the gene matches. CDR3 nucleotides: TGCAGCGTTGAAGGGACTAGCATTAATGAGCAGTTCTTC. This gives the protein CSVEGTSINEQFF.

The sample holds many counts of this clonotype. The chain links TRBV7-3 to TRBJ1-2, with D unresolved. V was shortened by 5 bases and J by 4 bases, with 17 bases between the two germline ends. Germline V gene sequence: CDR1 SGHTA, CDR2 FQGTGA. CDR3 size: 15 residues. This CDR3 reads CASSPGYGPSYGYTF. DNA of the CDR3: TGTGCCAGCAGCCCGGGGTATGGGCCCTCCTATGGCTACACCTTC.

The chain is built from TRBV20-1 and TRBJ2-1; 9 nucleotides align to TRBD2. CDR3 size: 15 residues. Germline CDR1 DFQATT, CDR2 SNEGSKA (reference sequence). J lost 10 bases, V lost 1 base, and 11 bases had no gene match. CDR3 region: CSARGKGTSYREQFF. For the CDR3, the DNA is TGCAGTGCTAGAGGGAAGGGGACTAGCTATCGGGAGCAGTTCTTC.

The genes are TRBV12-3 or TRBV12-4 and TRBJ2-3; D possibly corresponds to TRBD2 (5 bases). The CDR3 runs to 12 residues. Trimming stripped 3 bases from V and 5 bases from J, with 6 bases between. As DNA, the CDR3 is TGTGCCAGCAGTTTCACTAGAGATACGCAGTATTTT. It codes for CASSFTRDTQYF.

This clonotype was observed a handful of times. The V gene is TRBV10-3, the J gene TRBJ1-2; D gene ambiguous. V dropped 0 bases and J dropped 4 bases, with 9 bases sitting between them. The CDR3 is 14 amino acids. The germline V gene has CDR1 ENHRY and CDR2 SYGVKD. The CDR3 protein is CAISESVDTYGYTF. Written as DNA, the CDR3 is TGTGCCATCAGTGAGTCGGTAGATACCTATGGCTACACCTTC.

This clonotype was found many times. J is TRBJ2-1 and V is TRBV12-3 or TRBV12-4; 11 bases fit TRBD2. V was pared by 5 bases and J by 6 bases, with 12 bases of the junction left unmatched. This CDR3 contains 17 residues. CDR3 sequence reads: CASSRLSGTSGINEQFF. Written as DNA, the CDR3 is TGTGCCAGCAGTAGGCTCTCCGGGACTAGCGGAATCAATGAGCAGTTCTTC.

This clonotype appeared a few times. This chain joins TRBV7-9 and TRBJ1-1, with D uncertain. V lost 5 bases to trimming and J lost 1 base, with 11 bases between them. From germline, CDR1 is SEHNR and CDR2 FQNEAQ (reference sequence). This CDR3 is built from 14 residues. The CDR3 region has the DNA TGTGCCAGCAGCCTCGATTGGGGGAACACTGAAGCTTTCTTT. Its protein is CASSLDWGNTEAFF.

The table lists this clonotype with many counts. The V call is TRBV12-3 or TRBV12-4, the J call TRBJ2-1; D may match TRBD1 or TRBD2 (5 bases each). CDR3 length: 12 residues. Deletions cut 6 bases from V and 10 bases from J, with 13 bases between. The CDR3 nucleotides read TGTGCCAGCAGGCCCGTGGGGGAGGAGCAGTTCTTC. Protein: CASRPVGEEQFF.

This clonotype has more than one count but fewer than ten. This chain uses TRBV18 with TRBJ1-1; tentative D call: TRBD1 (5 bases). Germline V gene data show CDR1 as KGHSH and CDR2 as LQKENI. This CDR3 has 14 amino acids. V was shortened by 4 bases and J by 2 bases, with 11 bases between the two germline ends. Here the CDR3 reads CASSLYRSNTEAFF. The CDR3 DNA is TGTGCCAGCTCACTGTACAGGTCCAACACTGAAGCTTTCTTT.

This clonotype showed up many times. The J gene is TRBJ2-7, the V gene TRBV12-3 or TRBV12-4, with 7 bases lining up with TRBD1. This CDR3 region has 13 residues. J was trimmed by 6 bases and V by 4 bases; bases with no gene match: 6. CDR3 sequence: CASSSTTGPEQYF. The CDR3 bases are TGTGCCAGCAGTTCTACGACAGGGCCCGAGCAGTACTTC.

The chain recombines TRBV20-1 with TRBJ2-1; D gene ambiguous. The V end lost 1 base, the J end lost 8 bases, and 12 bases lay between the germline ends. The CDR3 has 13 residues. The V gene's germline CDR1 is DFQATT and CDR2 SNEGSKA (reference sequence). The CDR3 protein is CSARAVRWDEQFF. The CDR3 nucleotides are TGCAGTGCTAGAGCGGTGAGGTGGGATGAGCAGTTCTTC.

The V call is TRBV7-7, the J call TRBJ2-2, with TRBD2 as a possible D gene (6 bases). The CDR3 contains 16 residues. The V gene lost 1 base and the J gene lost 0 bases, with 9 bases spanning the gap. CDR1 and CDR2 from the germline V gene are SSHAT and FNYEAQ (reference sequence). As DNA, the CDR3 is TGTGCCAGCAGCTTAGACGGGACTCCGAACACCGGGGAGCTGTTTTTT. Translation: CASSLDGTPNTGELFF.

A word on this clonotype: The conserved phenylalanine or tryptophan normally closing the CDR3 is absent here, so this likely arose from a read error. The chain uses TRBV5-1 and TRBJ1-1, with no clear D. Germline loops: CDR1 SGHRS, CDR2 YFSETQ. This CDR3 contains 15 residues. The V end lost 4 bases, the J end lost 2 bases, and 15 bases lay between the germline ends. CDR3 in amino acids: CASSQLGGSNTEAFL. CDR3 nucleotides: TGCGCCAGCAGCCAGTTAGGCGGCTCTAACACTGAAGCTTTCCTT.

The rearrangement uses TRBV5-4 and TRBJ1-2, with TRBD1 as a possible D gene (6 bases). CDR1 is SGHNT, CDR2 YYREEE, per germline (reference sequence). CDR3 length equals 15 residues. The V gene lost 0 bases and the J gene lost 7 bases, with 16 bases spanning the gap. This CDR3 reads CASSLGGAQESGYTF. The CDR3 nucleotides read TGTGCCAGCAGCTTGGGGGGGGCCCAAGAGTCTGGCTACACCTTC.

There are many counts of this clonotype. The chain links TRBV5-5 to TRBJ1-5, with 8 nucleotides matching TRBD1. Losses at the gene ends were 4 bases for V and 4 bases for J; bases not matched to a gene: 4. CDR3 length: 14 amino acids. Germline values: CDR1 SGHKS, CDR2 YYEKEE (reference sequence). Here the CDR3 DNA reads TGTGCCAGCAGCCCGGACAGGGTTAATCAGCCCCAGCATTTT. Protein: CASSPDRVNQPQHF.

This clonotype was seen more than once but under ten times. The V call is TRBV6-5, the J call TRBJ1-2; D uncertain. CDR1 and CDR2 (germline): MNHEY, SVGAGI. The V end lost 2 bases, the J end lost 3 bases, and 16 bases lay between the germline ends. The CDR3 contains 16 residues. The CDR3 DNA follows: TGTGCCAGCAGTTACAGTTACATAGGGAGCTACTATGGCTACACCTTC. Amino acid sequence: CASSYSYIGSYYGYTF.